The sequence of this T cell receptor beta chain was determined in a study of T-cell reconstitution after alpha-beta-depleted transplantation in children. Findings and limits, study-wide: It was newly produced T cells that mostly accounted for T-cell counts and diversity one year after transplant. It was surviving recipient T cells and thymic progenitors that gave some patients high TCRbeta diversity at day 60.

This clonotype was seen many times. Antigen unknown. The authors prepared the TCRbeta library with unique molecular identifiers. TCRdb re-analysed the PCR reads in MiXCR, keeping a single row per CDR3 protein. The table has hundreds of thousands of distinct CDR3 sequences, nearly 8% seen once; the top ten hold 8.5% to 9.5%. This CDR3 is 16 amino acids long. V lost 1 base and J lost 0, with 13 bases in between. From germline, CDR1 is SGDLS and CDR2 YYNGEE. J is TRBJ2-5 and V is TRBV9; a possible D gene is TRBD1 (6 bases). This sample comprised peripheral blood, obtained 360 days after TCRalphabeta/CD19-depleted stem cell transplant. The receptor comes from a female patient under 10 years old who had a stem cell transplant for Fanconi anemia, so the T cells may come from the graft donor. Here the CDR3 reads CASSVYGGRNQETQYF. DNA for the CDR3: TGTGCCAGCAGCGTATATGGGGGCCGGAACCAAGAGACCCAGTACTTC.